The 4 T cell receptor beta chains in this list originate from one sample, sequenced in a study of shared clonotypes between healthy human individuals. Produced via immunoSEQ multiplex PCR; TCRdb's table is partial and in-frame only. The sample has some 2,000,000 clones, roughly 94% seen once. Naive CD8 cells comprised CD45RO-negative, CCR7-positively selected cells, excluding terminally differentiated effector memory CD45RA+ cells. Sequencing input: naive CD8+ T cells sorted from blood. The receptor source for this set is a man younger than 35 in good health.

This clone was seen a few times. Other DNA sequences within the sample encode an identical CDR3. The chain employs TRBV6-5 and TRBJ2-7, with D possibly being TRBD1 or TRBD2 (6 bases each). Germline values: CDR1 MNHEY, CDR2 SVGAGI. V was pared by 0 bases and J by 6 bases, with 9 bases between. There are 13 residues in the CDR3. Written as DNA, the CDR3 is TGTGCCAGCAGTTACTCGGAGGGGGGCGAGCAGTACTTC. This translates into CASSYSEGGEQYF.

The chain links TRBV7-3 to TRBJ2-7, with D hard to call. CDR1 is SGHTA, CDR2 FQGTGA, per germline. V shed 2 bases and J shed 2 bases, with 4 bases lying between them. CDR3 length equals 12 residues. The CDR3 loop reads CASSLYPYEQYF. The CDR3 DNA sequence: TGTGCCAGCAGCTTATACCCCTACGAGCAGTACTTC.

V and J are TRBV14 and TRBJ2-7, with D unresolved. CDR3 length: 12 residues. The V gene lost 2 bases and the J gene lost 3 bases, with 5 bases spanning the gap. Looked up from germline, CDR1 is SGHDN and CDR2 is FVKESK. Here the CDR3 reads CASSQYRYEQYF. CDR3 nucleotide sequence: TGTGCCAGCAGCCAATATCGCTACGAGCAGTACTTC.

The chain carries TRBV27 and TRBJ1-2, with unresolved D. This CDR3 comprises 16 residues. Germline V gene sequence: CDR1 MNHEY, CDR2 SMNVEV (reference sequence). Trimming cost V 6 bases and J 1 base, with 18 bases left between them. The CDR3 spells CASSPLGGPVNYGYTF. The CDR3, as DNA: TGTGCCAGCAGCCCTCTAGGTGGGCCGGTTAACTATGGCTACACCTTC.